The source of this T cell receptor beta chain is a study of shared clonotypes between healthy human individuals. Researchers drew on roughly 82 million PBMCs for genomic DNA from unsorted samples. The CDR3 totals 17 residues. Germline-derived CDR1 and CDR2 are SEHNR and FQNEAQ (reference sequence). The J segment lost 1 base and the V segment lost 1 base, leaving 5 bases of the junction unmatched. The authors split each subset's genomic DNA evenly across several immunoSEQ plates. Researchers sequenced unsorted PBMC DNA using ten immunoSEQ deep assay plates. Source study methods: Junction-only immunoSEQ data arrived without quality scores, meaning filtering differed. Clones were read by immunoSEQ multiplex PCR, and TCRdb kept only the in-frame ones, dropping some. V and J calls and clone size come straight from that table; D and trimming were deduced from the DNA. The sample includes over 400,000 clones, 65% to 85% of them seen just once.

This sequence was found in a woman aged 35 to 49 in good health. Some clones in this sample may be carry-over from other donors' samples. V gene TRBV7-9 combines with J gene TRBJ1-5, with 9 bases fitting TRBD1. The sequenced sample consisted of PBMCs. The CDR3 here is CASSLGTGARSNQPQHF. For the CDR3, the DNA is TGTGCCAGCAGCTTAGGGACAGGGGCTAGGAGCAATCAGCCCCAGCATTTT. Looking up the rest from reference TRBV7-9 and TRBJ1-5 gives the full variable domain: DTGVSQNPRHKITKRGQNVTFRCDPISEHNRLYWYRQTLGQGPEFLTYFQNEAQLEKSRLLSDRFSAERPKGSFSTLEIQRTEQGDSAMYLCASSLGTGARSNQPQHFGDGTRLSIL.